This passage covers 32 T cell receptor beta chains from one sample sequenced in a study of T cell responses to AZD1222 COVID-19 vaccine (TCRdb year 2021). Library creation used the immunoSEQ multiplex PCR assay. Drawn from immuneACCESS, this table holds only the in-frame rearrangements with V and J called that TCRdb kept. Clones are partly lost; checked studies trace under half to an unresolved V gene and leave the rest unexplained. The sample yields 150,000 to 200,000 clones; about nine tenths were counted once. The top ten hold about 2.5% of the sample. Taken with the paper, the label for time point translates to: baseline before first vaccination. The specimen comprised peripheral blood, sampled on day 0 of AZD1222 vaccination. These receptors originate from an adult in good health.

The rearrangement links TRBV6-5 to TRBJ2-5; D remains ambiguous. CDR1 is MNHEY and CDR2 is SVGAGI in the germline V gene. Trimming stripped 2 bases from V and 5 bases from J, with 12 bases between. This CDR3 region has 14 residues. The CDR3 coding sequence is TGTGCCAGCAGTTACGCCGACACCCGGGAGACCCAGTACTTC. Translating gives CASSYADTRETQYF.

J is TRBJ1-2 and V is TRBV19; 9 bases fit TRBD1. Looked up from germline, CDR1 is LNHDA and CDR2 is SQIVND (reference sequence). Trimming at V came to 3 bases and at J to 3 bases, leaving 5 bases not matched to a gene. The CDR3 sequence is 15 residues long. The CDR3 is CASSIGQGRDYGYTF. As DNA, the CDR3 is TGTGCCAGTAGTATCGGACAGGGGAGGGACTATGGCTACACCTTC.

V and J are TRBV6-5 and TRBJ2-1; the match to TRBD2 covers 7 bases. The CDR3 is 16 residues long. Germline trimming cut 4 bases from V and 4 bases from J; bases unmatched to any gene: 10. From germline, CDR1 is MNHEY and CDR2 SVGAGI. CDR3: CASSSGSASGYNEQFF. The CDR3 nucleotides read TGTGCCAGCAGTTCGGGTTCGGCTAGCGGTTACAATGAGCAGTTCTTC.

This clone was picked up one time. This chain joins TRBV3-1 (or the pseudogene TRBV3-2) and TRBJ2-1; the match to TRBD2 covers 7 bases. The length of the CDR3 is 16 residues. The germline gives CDR1 LGHDT, CDR2 YNNKEL (reference sequence). V lost 3 bases and J lost 0; bases outside the gene matches: 5. The CDR3 here is CASSHSLAASYNEQFF. Here the CDR3 DNA reads TGTGCCAGCAGCCACTCTCTAGCGGCCTCCTACAATGAGCAGTTCTTC.

This rearrangement joins TRBV4-2 to TRBJ2-1; D is undetermined. The CDR3 sequence is 15 residues long. Trimming removed 1 base from V and 9 bases from J, with 16 bases in between. Germline CDR1 is LGHNA and CDR2 is YNFKEQ. The CDR3 sequence is CASSQGRDFGGEQFF. CDR3 DNA: TGTGCCAGCAGCCAAGGGCGCGACTTCGGCGGTGAGCAGTTCTTC.

The chain has TRBV6-6 and TRBJ1-3, with TRBD1 identical over 7 bases. Per the germline V gene, CDR1 is MNHNY and CDR2 is SVGAGI (reference sequence). There are 14 residues in the CDR3. Losses at the gene ends were 6 bases for V and 4 bases for J; bases not matched to a gene: 6. DNA for the CDR3: TGTGCCAGCAGCCTACAGGGGTCAGGAAACACCATATATTTT. It specifies CASSLQGSGNTIYF.

The chain combines TRBV7-9 with TRBJ2-1; TRBD2 matches at 10 bases. V lost 7 bases to trimming and J lost 10 bases; unmatched junction nucleotides: 19. Germline V gene sequence: CDR1 SEHNR, CDR2 FQNEAQ (reference sequence). The length of the CDR3 is 17 residues. CDR3 sequence (DNA): TGTGCCAGCACCCCCTCACTCCGGCTAGCGGGAGTACGGGAGCAGTTCTTC. Amino acid sequence: CASTPSLRLAGVREQFF. Together with reference TRBV7-9 and TRBJ2-1, the CDR3 gives the full variable domain: DTGVSQNPRHKITKRGQNVTFRCDPISEHNRLYWYRQTLGQGPEFLTYFQNEAQLEKSRLLSDRFSAERPKGSFSTLEIQRTEQGDSAMYLCASTPSLRLAGVREQFFGPGTRLTVL.

V usage is TRBV5-5 and J usage is TRBJ2-3; perhaps D is TRBD1 or TRBD2 (5 bases each). The CDR3 has 16 residues. Trimming removed 1 base at V and 0 bases at J, with 12 bases between. CDR1 and CDR2 (germline): SGHKS, YYEKEE (reference sequence). Here the CDR3 DNA reads TGTGCCAGCAGCTTGTTGATGGGGGTTAGCACAGATACGCAGTATTTT. This gives the protein CASSLLMGVSTDTQYF.

Only one count was recorded for this clone. This chain links TRBV19 with TRBJ1-5, with TRBD1 matching 7 bases. The V and J ends lost 5 bases and 3 bases, in that order; junction bases with no gene match: 7. Germline V gene data show CDR1 as LNHDA and CDR2 as SQIVND (reference sequence). The CDR3 runs 15 residues. This CDR3 reads CASSGDRANNQPQHF. As DNA, the CDR3 is TGTGCCAGTAGTGGAGACAGGGCCAACAATCAGCCCCAGCATTTT.

The chain uses TRBV3-1 (or the pseudogene TRBV3-2) and TRBJ1-5; D is uncertain. The V and J ends lost 2 bases and 5 bases respectively, with 10 bases between them. CDR1 LGHDT and CDR2 YNNKEL come from the germline V gene (reference sequence). CDR3 length equals 14 residues. The CDR3 reads CASSQSHSDQPQHF. The CDR3 bases are TGTGCCAGCAGCCAATCACACTCTGATCAGCCCCAGCATTTT.

The chain is built from TRBV11-2 and TRBJ1-2, with D unclear. The CDR3 consists of 13 residues. The germline gives CDR1 SGHAT, CDR2 FQNNGV. The ends were cut back, 0 bases at V and 0 bases at J, with 2 bases in the middle. The CDR3 region has the DNA TGTGCCAGCAGCTTAGAGGCTAACTATGGCTACACCTTC. It codes for CASSLEANYGYTF.

The genes are TRBV28 and TRBJ2-1, with TRBD2 matching 8 bases. V was pared by 4 bases and J by 1 base, with 9 bases of the junction left unmatched. Germline-derived CDR1 and CDR2 are MDHEN and SYDVKM. This CDR3 contains 17 residues. CDR3 residues: CASSSRVSGSSYNEQFF. In nucleotides, the CDR3 is TGTGCCAGCAGTTCCCGGGTGAGCGGGAGTTCCTACAATGAGCAGTTCTTC.

The V and J genes are TRBV7-3 and TRBJ2-3; 16 positions match TRBD2. The V gene end was trimmed by 6 bases and the J gene end by 8 bases; junction bases not matched to a gene: 8. The length of the CDR3 is 16 residues. The germline gives CDR1 SGHTA, CDR2 FQGTGA. The CDR3 protein is CASSSGLAGGSGTQYF. The CDR3, as DNA: TGTGCCAGCAGTTCGGGACTAGCGGGAGGGTCAGGTACGCAGTATTTT.

The chain has TRBV6-5 and TRBJ2-7, with 11 bases fitting TRBD1. CDR1 is MNHEY, CDR2 SVGAGI, per germline. CDR3 size: 15 residues. With V trimmed by 9 bases and J by 2 bases, 9 bases remained unmatched. CDR3 residues: CASFTLGQGAYEQYF. The CDR3 DNA reads TGTGCCAGTTTCACTTTGGGACAGGGGGCCTACGAGCAGTACTTC.

This chain links TRBV11-2 with TRBJ2-1, with D unclear. Germline CDR1 is SGHAT and CDR2 is FQNNGV. CDR3 length equals 12 residues. Between the trimmed V and J ends, which lost 4 bases and 8 bases, there was a span of 9 bases. CDR3 sequence reads: CASSSLTDEQFF. In DNA form, the CDR3 reads TGTGCCAGCAGCTCCTTAACGGATGAGCAGTTCTTC.

The CDR3 DNA follows: TGTGCCAGCAGCCAAAACAGGGGATCGAACTATGGCTACACCTTC. Translation: CASSQNRGSNYGYTF. The rearrangement uses TRBV9 and TRBJ1-2, with 7 bases aligning to TRBD1. From germline, CDR1 is SGDLS and CDR2 YYNGEE. The ends lost 4 bases at V and 2 bases at J; junction bases unmatched: 8. CDR3 length: 15 residues.

This chain uses TRBV3-1 (or the pseudogene TRBV3-2) with TRBJ2-1; D is possibly TRBD1 or TRBD2 (5 bases each). The CDR3 sequence is 14 residues long. Between the trimmed V and J ends, which lost 4 bases and 7 bases, there was a span of 14 bases. Germline lookup yields CDR1 LGHDT and CDR2 YNNKEL (reference sequence). CDR3 sequence: CASSRDQWWNEQFF. CDR3 DNA sequence: TGTGCCAGCAGCCGGGACCAATGGTGGAATGAGCAGTTCTTC.

The chain employs TRBV7-2 and TRBJ1-1; TRBD1 matches at 7 bases. The CDR3 is 17 residues long. J lost 6 bases, V lost 5 bases, and 18 bases had no gene match. Germline CDR1 reads SGHTA; CDR2 reads FQGNSA. The CDR3 bases are TGTGCCAGCAGCCAATGGACAGGAACCTCGGGGACCGCTGAAGCTTTCTTT. Protein product: CASSQWTGTSGTAEAFF.

This rearrangement joins TRBV29-1 to TRBJ2-1, with D possibly TRBD2 on 6 matching bases. Trimming took off 5 bases at V and 8 bases at J, with 22 bases between the two ends. The germline gives CDR1 SQVTM, CDR2 ANQGSEA. The length of the CDR3 is 15 residues. CDR3 sequence (DNA): TGCAGCGTTCAACCTCCGGGACTTCGTTTCGATGAGCAGTTCTTC. It translates to CSVQPPGLRFDEQFF.

This chain joins TRBV2 and TRBJ2-7; possible D gene TRBD2, 5 bases. V was shortened by 2 bases and J by 8 bases, with 19 bases between the two germline ends. This CDR3 has 15 residues. CDR1 is SNHLY and CDR2 is FYNNEI in the germline V gene. The CDR3 nucleotides are TGTGCCAGCAGTGAAAGCCGGGCGGGTTTGGGGAAGCAGTACTTC. Amino acid sequence: CASSESRAGLGKQYF.

This clone was found a few times. CDR3 sequence reads: CASSLAGGPGHEQFF. The CDR3 DNA is TGTGCCAGCAGTCTAGCGGGAGGTCCGGGGCATGAGCAGTTCTTC. The V gene is TRBV6-5, the J gene TRBJ2-1, with 11 bases aligning to TRBD2. In germline, CDR1 is MNHEY, CDR2 SVGAGI. The CDR3 length is 15 residues. Trimming took 5 bases from V and 8 from J; bases not matched to a gene: 8.

The gene calls are TRBV6-5 and TRBJ2-1; 11 nucleotides line up with TRBD2. V shed 0 bases, J shed 9 bases, and the junction held 7 bases outside the gene matches. The germline gives CDR1 MNHEY, CDR2 SVGAGI. CDR3 length equals 16 residues. This CDR3 is CASSYSLGLAVGEQFF. CDR3 in DNA: TGTGCCAGCAGTTACTCGTTGGGACTAGCGGTGGGTGAGCAGTTCTTC.

The chain joins TRBV7-8 to TRBJ1-5; TRBD1 is a possible D gene (5 bases). The germline V gene has CDR1 SGHVS and CDR2 FQNEAQ. This CDR3 spans 15 amino acids. Trimming pared 2 bases from V and 5 bases from J, leaving 13 bases between. The CDR3 region has the DNA TGTGCCAGCAGCTTACTCGGCAGGGTTGATCAGCCCCAGCATTTT. Translation gives CASSLLGRVDQPQHF.

The chain uses TRBV16 and TRBJ1-2, with 7 nucleotides matching TRBD1. Germline V gives CDR1 KGHSY, CDR2 FQNENV. The CDR3 is 13 amino acids. V lost 5 bases and J lost 2; bases outside the gene matches: 2. CDR3 region: CASSAGQNYGYTF. CDR3 DNA sequence: TGTGCCAGCAGCGCGGGACAGAACTATGGCTACACCTTC.

V and J are TRBV11-2 and TRBJ2-2; 10 nucleotides match TRBD2. The germline gives CDR1 SGHAT, CDR2 FQNNGV. The CDR3 runs to 18 residues. Trimming took 1 base from V and 4 from J; bases not matched to a gene: 9. CDR3 loop: CASSLGVSSGGSTGELFF. The CDR3, as DNA: TGTGCCAGCAGCTTAGGTGTCTCTAGCGGGGGAAGCACCGGGGAGCTGTTTTTT.

The chain recombines TRBV5-1 with TRBJ2-2; TRBD2 matches at 9 bases. The CDR3 length is 13 residues. CDR1 is SGHRS, CDR2 YFSETQ, per germline. J was trimmed by 10 bases and V by 7 bases; bases with no gene match: 8. Written as DNA, the CDR3 is TGCGCCAGCGGAGTAGCGGGAGCGTTGGAGCTGTTTTTT. This encodes CASGVAGALELFF.

This chain links TRBV3-1 (or the pseudogene TRBV3-2) with TRBJ2-5; 7 nucleotides agree with TRBD2. The CDR3 is 17 amino acids. After removal of 4 bases from V and 2 bases from J, the junction contained 13 bases not matched to a gene. Per the germline V gene, CDR1 is LGHDT and CDR2 is YNNKEL (reference sequence). In nucleotides, the CDR3 is TGTGCCAGCAGCCCCTATGGGGGAGGGCACCAACAAGAGACCCAGTACTTC. Encoded protein: CASSPYGGGHQQETQYF.

Only a few counts were recorded for this clone. The chain couples TRBV29-1 to TRBJ1-6, with 7 positions matching TRBD1. J was trimmed by 7 bases and V by 6 bases; bases with no gene match: 3. The CDR3 extends over 12 amino acids. Germline V gene lookup returns CDR1 SQVTM and CDR2 ANQGSEA. This CDR3 reads CSVRQGNSPLHF. In DNA form, the CDR3 reads TGCAGCGTCCGACAGGGAAATTCACCCCTCCACTTT.

The V and J genes are TRBV18 and TRBJ1-2; possible D gene TRBD1, 5 bases. Germline lookup yields CDR1 KGHSH and CDR2 LQKENI. The CDR3 runs to 14 residues. The V and J ends lost 4 bases and 0 bases respectively, with 9 bases between them. The DNA of the CDR3 is TGTGCCAGCTCACAGACAGCTACTAACTATGGCTACACCTTC. It translates to CASSQTATNYGYTF.

The chain employs TRBV11-2 and TRBJ1-1; D is undetermined. The CDR3 covers 11 residues. CDR1 is SGHAT, CDR2 FQNNGV, per germline. The V end lost 8 bases, the J end lost 3 bases, and 7 bases lay between the germline ends. The CDR3 coding sequence is TGTGCCAGCGCTCAGTACACTGAAGCTTTCTTT. It encodes CASAQYTEAFF.

This chain uses TRBV29-1 with TRBJ2-5; 10 nucleotides match TRBD1. V lost 7 bases to trimming and J lost 4 bases; unmatched junction nucleotides: 12. The CDR3 spans 15 residues. In germline, CDR1 is SQVTM, CDR2 ANQGSEA. CDR3 loop: CSASERTGGGETQYF. In DNA form, the CDR3 reads TGCAGCGCCTCCGAGAGGACAGGGGGTGGAGAGACCCAGTACTTC.

The rearrangement links TRBV24-1 to TRBJ2-1, with unresolved D. The germline gives CDR1 KGHDR, CDR2 SFDVKD. This CDR3 region has 14 residues. V gave up 2 bases and J gave up 5 bases, with 9 bases separating them. The CDR3 DNA follows: TGTGCCACCAGTGATTCCCTCGTAAACAATGAGCAGTTCTTC. Translated: CATSDSLVNNEQFF.